This entry lists 6 T cell receptor beta chains sequenced from one sample in a study of T cells in Graves' hyperthyroidism and ophthalmopathy. Researchers amplified the TCR beta CDR3 regions from RNA transcripts. Researchers ran a first-round RT-PCR on the TCR CDR3 using the HTBI primer set. TCRdb reprocessed the multiplex PCR reads via MiXCR and lists one record per CDR3 protein. The repertoire holds 300,000 to 450,000 distinct CDR3 sequences, with less than 20% as singletons. The sample taken for sequencing was blood. The receptors were sampled from a man between 18 and 29 years old with Graves' ophthalmopathy.

This clonotype was detected a few times. The chain recombines TRBV12-3 or TRBV12-4 with TRBJ2-2; D not resolved. CDR3 length equals 14 residues. Trimming cost V 5 bases and J 5 bases, with 12 bases left between them. For the CDR3, the DNA is TGTGCCAGCAGTCGCGGCCTTTCGACCGGGGAGCTGTTTTTT. Protein: CASSRGLSTGELFF.

This clonotype was observed many times. The chain combines TRBV18 with TRBJ2-5; D is uncertain. CDR1 and CDR2 from the germline V gene are KGHSH and LQKENI. This CDR3 contains 12 residues. V was cut by 5 bases and J by 4 bases, with 8 bases left in between. The CDR3 is CASSSSRETQYF. CDR3 nucleotide sequence: TGTGCCAGCTCATCCTCCCGAGAGACCCAGTACTTC.

This clonotype was counted between two and nine times. The CDR3 loop reads CASSVDGTEYNEQFF. The CDR3 nucleotides are TGTGCCAGCAGCGTAGACGGGACAGAATACAATGAGCAGTTCTTC. This chain connects TRBV9 to TRBJ2-1; 7 nucleotides align to TRBD1. The CDR3 totals 15 residues. Germline V gene data show CDR1 as SGDLS and CDR2 as YYNGEE. Trimming at V came to 0 bases and at J to 4 bases, leaving 4 bases not matched to a gene.

The sample holds a few counts of this clonotype. This chain connects TRBV7-2 to TRBJ2-7; D possibly corresponds to TRBD2 (7 bases). With 1 base removed from V and 7 bases from J, the gap between germline ends came to 20 bases. This CDR3 has 16 amino acids. Germline CDR1 is SGHTA and CDR2 is FQGNSA. The CDR3 DNA is TGTGCCAGCAGCTTAGTTGCGCGCGGGGGCCGGGGTGAGCAGTACTTC. It yields the protein CASSLVARGGRGEQYF.

This clonotype was seen at least ten times. J is TRBJ2-3 and V is TRBV7-9, with 7 bases fitting TRBD1. In germline, CDR1 is SEHNR, CDR2 FQNEAQ (reference sequence). Germline trimming cut 3 bases from V and 4 bases from J; bases unmatched to any gene: 1. The CDR3 length is 13 residues. Here the CDR3 DNA reads TGTGCCAGCAGCTTTACAGGGGCAGATACGCAGTATTTT. Protein sequence: CASSFTGADTQYF.

The rearrangement links TRBV11-2 to TRBJ2-3; the match to TRBD2 covers 12 bases. With V trimmed by 5 bases and J by 6 bases, 9 bases remained unmatched. Germline V gene data show CDR1 as SGHAT and CDR2 as FQNNGV. CDR3 length equals 16 residues. This CDR3 is CASSPNLAGGPDTQYF. The CDR3 nucleotides read TGTGCCAGCAGCCCTAACCTAGCGGGGGGGCCGGATACGCAGTATTTT.